This T cell receptor beta chain was observed in a study of blood T cell repertoires in COVID-19 (dated by TCRdb to about 2020). As for the study more broadly: The collaborator samples originated in the United States, Italy and Spain and spanned the acute and convalescent phases of COVID-19. Where HLA class I and class II types were available, the types were taken from metadata supplied by the sample provider, not from assay-based typing. The prospective study material was composed of cDNA or gDNA derived from T cells, B-cell-depleted T cells, or PBMCs. The repertoires were made available in a free public database intended to serve as a resource for research on the immune response to SARS-CoV-2. The dataset comprised deeply sampled blood TCRbeta repertoires from subjects exposed to, actively infected with, or recovered from COVID-19. The samples were drawn from two sources: the first 160 participants of the ongoing ImmuneRACE study, and over 950 subjects contributed by 6 global collaborators. Sample metadata almost always included a de-identified subject ID, COVID-19 status, age in years and sex.

Study-wide conclusions, independent of this receptor: The quantity of clinical and demographic metadata differed by source and by participant and was supplied without curation.

TCRbeta CDR3 regions were amplified from genomic DNA using the immunoSEQ Assay, a bias-controlled multiplex PCR. The authors' analysis ran thus. Within the assay, amplification of reference gene primers was used to estimate how many nucleated cells each sample contained. To quantify the absolute abundance of each unique TCRbeta CDR3 rearrangement, sequence reads were collapsed and filtered. For each sample, productive Simpson clonality was calculated as the square root of Simpson's diversity index over productive rearrangements. TCRdb took over this immuneACCESS table, retaining in-frame rearrangements with V and J assigned. Such tables are incomplete; in checked studies, under half of the missing clones stem from an unresolved V gene, and the remainder is unexplained. The V and J calls and clone size come from that table; D and trimming were worked out from the DNA. In all, the sample holds roughly 100,000 clones, and 88% of those were seen once. Roughly 3.5% of the sample goes to the ten largest clones.

From its cysteine to its phenylalanine, the CDR3 spans 14 amino acids. This entry keeps only the CDR3 DNA: 42 bases, framed from base 1. The germline V gene sets CDR1 to SGHAT and CDR2 to FQNNGV. The V and J ends are trimmed by 1 base and 2 bases, leaving 8 bases between them. Only one count was recorded for this clone. Its target antigen remains unknown. Base qualities were left out, and no much larger clone turns up one base away. Each collaborating institution followed its own protocols to collect whole blood in K2EDTA tubes. For TCRbeta analysis, collaborators shipped samples in one of three forms: frozen whole blood, isolated PBMCs, or DNA extracted from either of those sample types.

The sequence came from a human donor in a cohort sampled during active COVID-19. This chain is built from TRBV11-2 and TRBJ1-2; possibly the D gene is TRBD1, per 5 matching bases. The sample comprised peripheral blood. The sequence in DNA is TGTGCCAGCAGCTTAGGGACACCCAACTATGGCTACACCTTC. This codes for CASSLGTPNYGYTF. Joined to the reference TRBV11-2 and TRBJ1-2 proteins, this CDR3 gives the full variable domain: EAGVAQSPRYKIIEKRQSVAFWCNPISGHATLYWYQQILGQGPKLLIQFQNNGVVDDSQLPKDRFSAERLKGVDSTLKIQPAKLEDSAVYLCASSLGTPNYGYTFGSGTRLTVV.